This TCR beta chain emerged from a study of blood T cell repertoires in COVID-19. The wider study: Collection of acute and convalescent COVID-19 samples took place in the United States, Italy and Spain.

CDR1 and CDR2 (germline): SGHDN, FVKESK. V lost 3 bases, J lost 2 bases, and 12 bases stayed unmatched. The CDR3 consists of 17 residues. In the study's own analysis: How many nucleated cells were present was estimated from reference gene primer amplification. Profiling relied on immunoSEQ multiplex PCR, and the TCRdb table lists in-frame clones only, not all of them. The V and J calls and clone size come from that table; D and trimming were worked out from the DNA. The sample shows about 200,000 clones, over 75% of them seen only once. Participants had their cohort set by participant-reported clinical history.

The TCR sequence derives from a woman between 40 and 50 years old with acute COVID-19. Sequenced sample: PBMCs or T cells enriched from blood (not recorded which). The chain links TRBV14 to TRBJ2-7, with 8 bases fitting TRBD1. The chain's CDR3 is CASSHASGGSFPYEQYF. The CDR3 nucleotides are TGTGCCAGCAGCCACGCCTCAGGGGGCAGCTTCCCCTACGAGCAGTACTTC.